The entry below describes one TCR beta chain. The antigen is not known. PCR primers comprised 60 Vbeta and 13 Jbeta primers. Clones were sequenced by immunoSEQ multiplex PCR, and TCRdb holds only the in-frame ones, with some missing. The sample includes fewer than 200,000 clones, 80% to 85% seen only once; the top ten take around 2.2%. This sample is part of a study of cytomegalovirus exposure and HLA in healthy donors. Study-level results: The study labeled 164 TCR beta chains cytomegalovirus-associated. TRBV6-2, TRBV6-3 and some other V segments were unresolvable in 87-base-pair reads.

V was pared by 2 bases and J by 0 bases, with 5 bases of the junction left unmatched. The CDR3 spans 16 residues. Per germline, CDR1 LNHDA and CDR2 SQIVND (reference sequence). The TCR originated in a woman aged 25 to 39 in good health and CMV-seronegative. This sequence joins TRBV19 and TRBJ2-3, with 7 bases fitting TRBD1. The sample comprised PBMCs. The CDR3 is CASSISRQGSTDTQYF. CDR3 nucleotides: TGTGCCAGTAGTATATCACGACAGGGTAGCACAGATACGCAGTATTTT.